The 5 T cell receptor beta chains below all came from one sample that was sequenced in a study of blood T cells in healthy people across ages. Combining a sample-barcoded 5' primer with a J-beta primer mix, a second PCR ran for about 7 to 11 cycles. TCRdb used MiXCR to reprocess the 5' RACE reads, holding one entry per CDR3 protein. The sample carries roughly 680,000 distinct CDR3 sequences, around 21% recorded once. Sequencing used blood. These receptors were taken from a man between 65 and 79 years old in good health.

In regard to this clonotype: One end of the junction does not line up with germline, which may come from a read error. The CDR3 is CASIMSGRGMNEQLF. In DNA, the CDR3 is TGTGCCAGCATTATGAGCGGGAGAGGTATGAATGAGCAGCTCTTC. This chain links TRBV9 with TRBJ2-7; 8 positions match TRBD2. The CDR3 sequence is 15 residues long. CDR1 and CDR2 from the germline V gene are SGDLS and YYNGEE.

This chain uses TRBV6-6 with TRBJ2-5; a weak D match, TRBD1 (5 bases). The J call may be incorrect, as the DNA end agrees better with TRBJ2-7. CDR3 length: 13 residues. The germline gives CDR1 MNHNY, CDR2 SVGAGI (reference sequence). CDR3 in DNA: TGTGCCAGCAGGCAGGGTTCGTCCTACGAGCAGTACTTC. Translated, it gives CASRQGSSYEQYF.

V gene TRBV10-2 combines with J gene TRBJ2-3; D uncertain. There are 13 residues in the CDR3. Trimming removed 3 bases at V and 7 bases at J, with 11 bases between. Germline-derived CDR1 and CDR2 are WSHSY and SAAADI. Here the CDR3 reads CASSEGAGNTQYF. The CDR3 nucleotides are TGCGCCAGCAGTGAAGGCGCTGGCAATACGCAGTATTTT.

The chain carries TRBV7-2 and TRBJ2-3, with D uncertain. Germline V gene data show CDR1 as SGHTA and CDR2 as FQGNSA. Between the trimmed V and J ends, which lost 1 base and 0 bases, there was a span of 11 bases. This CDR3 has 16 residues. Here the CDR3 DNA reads TGTGCCAGCAGCTTAGACTACCGAACTAGCACAGATACGCAGTATTTT. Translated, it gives CASSLDYRTSTDTQYF.

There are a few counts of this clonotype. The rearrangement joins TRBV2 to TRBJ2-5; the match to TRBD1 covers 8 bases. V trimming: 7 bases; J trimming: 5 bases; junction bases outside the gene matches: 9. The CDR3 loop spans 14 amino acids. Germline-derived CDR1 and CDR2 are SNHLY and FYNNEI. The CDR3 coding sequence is TGTGCCAGCACCAAGGACAGGGATCAGGAGACCCAGTACTTC. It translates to CASTKDRDQETQYF.